The entry below gives a single TCR beta chain sequence along with its context. Its specificity is unknown. This sample is part of a study of identifying expanded T cells in peripheral blood. Notes on the study in general: Across healthy donors, higher total template counts meant significantly greater approximately two-week count variance.

The data were produced by immunoSEQ multiplex PCR, yet TCRdb's version contains in-frame clones alone and is incomplete. Altogether more than 85,000 clones are present, roughly 88% being singletons, with the ten largest covering 13% to 15%. This CDR3 has 15 residues. Germline CDR1 WSHSY, CDR2 SAAADI. With 0 bases removed from V and 6 bases from J, the gap between germline ends came to 15 bases. The J gene is TRBJ2-7, the V gene TRBV10-2, with D perhaps TRBD1 (6 bases). Material: blood. The sequence was collected from a person between 18 and 69 years old in good health. CDR3 bases: TGCGCCAGCAGTGAGTCGTCGACAGGTAGAGTCGAGCAGTACTTC. As protein: CASSESSTGRVEQYF.